The 15 T cell receptor beta chains below were found in one sample sequenced in a study of cytomegalovirus exposure and HLA in healthy donors. Both 60 Vbeta primers and 13 Jbeta primers went into the PCR. TCRdb keeps only in-frame clones here, not all; method: immunoSEQ multiplex PCR. Seen here are about 160,000 clones, about 80% observed once, and the top ten hold 1.3%. Sample: PBMCs. These receptors came from a man aged 25 to 40 in good health and CMV-seronegative.

The V gene is TRBV30, the J gene TRBJ2-1, with 10 bases matching TRBD2. J lost 10 bases, V lost 2 bases, and 8 bases had no gene match. This CDR3 has 14 residues. The germline gives CDR1 GTSNPN, CDR2 SVGIG (reference sequence). CDR3 DNA sequence: TGTGCCTGGAGTTGGTTAGCGGGAGGAGGCGAGCAGTTCTTC. Protein: CAWSWLAGGGEQFF.

This clone has just one count. V is TRBV4-3 and J is TRBJ1-6; D is perhaps TRBD1 (5 bases). The V end lost 0 bases, the J end lost 10 bases, and 13 bases lay between the germline ends. Germline values: CDR1 LGHNA, CDR2 YSLEER. The CDR3 consists of 15 residues. The CDR3 DNA follows: TGCGCCAGCAGCCAAGACAGGGCCTTCAAGTCACCCCTCCACTTT. As protein: CASSQDRAFKSPLHF.

This rearrangement joins TRBV9 to TRBJ2-3; 9 positions match TRBD1. The germline gives CDR1 SGDLS, CDR2 YYNGEE. After removal of 1 base from V and 3 bases from J, the junction contained 6 bases not matched to a gene. CDR3 length equals 16 residues. CDR3 sequence (DNA): TGTGCCAGCAGCGTAAGACAGGGGGGAGGTACAGATACGCAGTATTTT. It specifies CASSVRQGGGTDTQYF.

The chain joins TRBV7-9 to TRBJ2-7; D may be TRBD1 (7 bases). The CDR3 covers 14 residues. The ends were cut back, 7 bases at V and 2 bases at J, with 15 bases in the middle. Germline V CDR1 and CDR2: SEHNR, FQNEAQ (reference sequence). In nucleotides, the CDR3 is TGTGCCAGCACGTACGGCGGGACAGCCTACGAGCAGTACTTC. It specifies CASTYGGTAYEQYF. Full variable domain (missing parts from reference TRBV7-9 and TRBJ2-7): DTGVSQNPRHKITKRGQNVTFRCDPISEHNRLYWYRQTLGQGPEFLTYFQNEAQLEKSRLLSDRFSAERPKGSFSTLEIQRTEQGDSAMYLCASTYGGTAYEQYFGPGTRLTVT.

This clone was counted a few times. This chain connects TRBV6-5 to TRBJ1-3; no definite D call. The CDR3 extends over 16 amino acids. The germline CDR1 and CDR2 sequences are MNHEY and SVGAGI. V was cut by 0 bases and J by 1 base, with 10 bases left in between. Written as DNA, the CDR3 is TGTGCCAGCAGTTACTCACAGACCTTATCTGGAAACACCATATATTTT. Residues: CASSYSQTLSGNTIYF.

The chain is built from TRBV7-8 and TRBJ2-1; 11 nucleotides align to TRBD1. The CDR3 contains 16 residues. Looked up from germline, CDR1 is SGHVS and CDR2 is FQNEAQ. After removal of 3 bases from V and 8 bases from J, the junction contained 9 bases not matched to a gene. The CDR3 DNA reads as TGTGCCAGCAGCTTCCAACCGAGGACAGGGGGCTATGAGCAGTTCTTC. It encodes CASSFQPRTGGYEQFF.

V is TRBV7-2 and J is TRBJ1-2, with D hard to call. V was cut by 5 bases and J by 7 bases, with 20 bases left in between. Germline V lookup: CDR1 SGHTA, CDR2 FQGNSA. This CDR3 is built from 15 residues. The CDR3 DNA is TGTGCCAGCAGCCCCCAATACTCCCAAATTGGTGGCTACACCTTC. Protein sequence: CASSPQYSQIGGYTF.

This chain links TRBV5-6 with TRBJ2-6, with D possibly TRBD1 on 6 matching bases. Germline loops: CDR1 SGHDT, CDR2 YYEEEE. There are 13 residues in the CDR3. The V end was cut by 0 bases, the J end by 16 bases, with 14 bases between. Here the CDR3 DNA reads TGTGCCAGCAGCTTGGGGACAGACCCGACTCTGACTTTC. This gives the protein CASSLGTDPTLTF. Using reference TRBV5-6 and TRBJ2-6 for the parts outside the CDR3, the full variable domain is DAGVTQSPTHLIKTRGQQVTLRCSPKSGHDTVSWYQQALGQGPQFIFQYYEEEERQRGNFPDRFSGHQFPNYSSELNVNALLLGDSALYLCASSLGTDPTLTFGAGSRLTVL.

The chain carries TRBV4-3 and TRBJ2-7; D is undetermined. V dropped 4 bases and J dropped 0 bases, with 7 bases sitting between them. Germline V gene sequence: CDR1 LGHNA, CDR2 YSLEER. The CDR3 has 13 amino acids. In DNA form, the CDR3 reads TGCGCCAGCAGCCGCGAAAGCTCCTACGAGCAGTACTTC. This translates into CASSRESSYEQYF.

This clone was seen only once. This is likely a read error, given that the CDR3 carries no conserved phenylalanine or tryptophan at its end. V is TRBV6-6 and J is TRBJ1-1, with TRBD1 as a possible D gene (5 bases). This CDR3 contains 14 residues. Germline V gene data show CDR1 as MNHNY and CDR2 as SVGAGI (reference sequence). V was pared by 2 bases and J by 3 bases, with 10 bases between. This chain's CDR3 is CASSYAGDHTEAFL. The DNA for the CDR3 is TGTGCCAGCAGTTACGCGGGGGATCACACTGAAGCTTTCCTT.

This clone was recorded once. This chain uses TRBV10-2 with TRBJ2-7, with D perhaps TRBD1 (6 bases). The CDR3 loop spans 15 amino acids. Germline V lookup: CDR1 WSHSY, CDR2 SAAADI. The V gene lost 3 bases and the J gene lost 0 bases, with 12 bases spanning the gap. The CDR3 coding sequence is TGCGCCAGCAGTGATAGGCGAGGGGGCTCCTACGAGCAGTACTTC. It translates to CASSDRRGGSYEQYF.

The chain is built from TRBV7-9 and TRBJ2-7; 8 bases align to TRBD2. CDR1 and CDR2 (germline): SEHNR, FQNEAQ (reference sequence). V was pared by 1 base and J by 1 base, with 3 bases of the junction left unmatched. This CDR3 contains 15 residues. The CDR3 sequence: CASSLGSGASYEQYF. CDR3 in DNA: TGTGCCAGCAGCTTAGGTAGCGGGGCATCCTACGAGCAGTACTTC.

V gene TRBV7-2 combines with J gene TRBJ2-5; 12 positions agree with TRBD2. This CDR3 spans 15 amino acids. V gave up 2 bases and J gave up 5 bases; unmatched junction bases: 3. Germline CDR1 reads SGHTA; CDR2 reads FQGNSA. The CDR3 sequence is CASSLWTSGDETQYF. The CDR3 DNA reads as TGTGCCAGCAGCTTATGGACTAGCGGGGACGAGACCCAGTACTTC. Looking up the rest from reference TRBV7-2 and TRBJ2-5 gives the full variable domain: GAGVSQSPSNKVTEKGKDVELRCDPISGHTALYWYRQSLGQGLEFLIYFQGNSAPDKSGLPSDRFSAERTGGSVSTLTIQRTQQEDSAVYLCASSLWTSGDETQYFGPGTRLLVL.

The chain combines TRBV5-1 with TRBJ2-7; 8 bases map to TRBD2. V lost 6 bases and J lost 1; bases outside the gene matches: 3. The germline CDR1 and CDR2 sequences are SGHRS and YFSETQ. The CDR3 spans 13 residues. The CDR3 DNA sequence: TGCGCCAGCACATTAGCGGGATCCTACGAGCAGTACTTC. Its protein product is CASTLAGSYEQYF.

The V gene is TRBV7-9, the J gene TRBJ1-1; weak D call: TRBD1 (5 bases). This CDR3 has 14 amino acids. V was trimmed by 8 bases and J by 1 base, leaving 14 bases between them. CDR1 is SEHNR and CDR2 is FQNEAQ in the germline V gene (reference sequence). The chain's CDR3 is CASGPDISNTEAFF. The CDR3 DNA reads TGTGCCAGCGGACCGGACATTTCGAACACTGAAGCTTTCTTT.